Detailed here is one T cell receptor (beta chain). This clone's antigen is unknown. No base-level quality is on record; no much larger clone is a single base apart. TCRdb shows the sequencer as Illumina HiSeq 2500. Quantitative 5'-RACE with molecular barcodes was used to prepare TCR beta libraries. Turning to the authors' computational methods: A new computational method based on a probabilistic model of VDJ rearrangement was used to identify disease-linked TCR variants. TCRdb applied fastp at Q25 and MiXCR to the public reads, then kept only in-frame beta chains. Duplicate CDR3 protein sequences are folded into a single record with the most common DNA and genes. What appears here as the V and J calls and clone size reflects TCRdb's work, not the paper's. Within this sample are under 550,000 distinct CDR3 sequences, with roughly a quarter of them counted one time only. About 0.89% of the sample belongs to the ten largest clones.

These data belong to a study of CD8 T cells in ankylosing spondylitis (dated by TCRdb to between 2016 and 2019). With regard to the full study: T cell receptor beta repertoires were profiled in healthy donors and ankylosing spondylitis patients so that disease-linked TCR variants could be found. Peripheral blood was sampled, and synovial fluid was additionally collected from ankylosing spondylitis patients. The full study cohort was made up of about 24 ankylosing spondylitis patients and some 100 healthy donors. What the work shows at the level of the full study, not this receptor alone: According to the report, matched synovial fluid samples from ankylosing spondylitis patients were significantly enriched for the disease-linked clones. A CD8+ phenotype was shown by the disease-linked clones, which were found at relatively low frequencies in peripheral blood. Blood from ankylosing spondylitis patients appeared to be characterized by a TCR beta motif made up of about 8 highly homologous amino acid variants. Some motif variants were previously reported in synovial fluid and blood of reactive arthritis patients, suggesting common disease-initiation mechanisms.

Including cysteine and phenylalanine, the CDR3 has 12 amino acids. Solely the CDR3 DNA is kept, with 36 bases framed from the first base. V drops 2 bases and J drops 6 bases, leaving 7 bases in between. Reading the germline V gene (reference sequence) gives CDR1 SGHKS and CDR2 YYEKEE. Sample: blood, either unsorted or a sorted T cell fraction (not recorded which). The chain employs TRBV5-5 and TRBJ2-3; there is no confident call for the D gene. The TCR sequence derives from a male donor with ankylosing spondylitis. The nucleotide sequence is TGTGCCAGCAGCTTCCCCTCGGATACGCAGTATTTT. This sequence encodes CASSFPSDTQYF.